This TCR beta chain emerged from a study of blood T cell repertoires in COVID-19. About the research overall: Sample material is recorded as cDNA or gDNA derived from T cells, B-cell-depleted T cells, or PBMCs.

This clone showed up just once. V was clipped by 0 bases and J by 7 bases, with 19 bases between them. There are 17 residues in the CDR3. Germline V CDR1 and CDR2: SGHRS, YFSETQ. Using immunoSEQ multiplex PCR, the repertoire was profiled, and TCRdb retains in-frame clones only, with some absent. The sample lists about 220,000 clones; more than 65% were seen once. The sequence was obtained from a woman aged 60-75 years with acute or convalescent COVID-19. Source material: peripheral blood. The chain couples TRBV5-1 to TRBJ2-2; D unclear. CDR3 amino acids: CASSLVVPTALGGELFF. CDR3 bases: TGCGCCAGCAGCTTGGTGGTCCCTACAGCTTTGGGCGGGGAGCTGTTTTTT.